This T cell receptor beta chain was documented in a study of cytomegalovirus exposure and HLA in healthy donors (dated by TCRdb to the late 2010s). A note on the overall study: According to an earlier analysis of a few hundred of the donors, about 180 million T cells yielded roughly 110 million unique TCR beta sequences and 276 Gb of sequence data. Around 320 gigabases of sequencing data and around 87 million unique TCR sequences were included in an early release covering about 700 HLA-typed donors. Of the roughly 410 genotyped donors, approximately 80% were placed in the genetic ancestry cluster associated with self-reported Caucasian donors. The study aimed to test whether signatures of past pathogen exposure could be identified by cataloging public T cell receptors. The study used immunosequencing to profile the T cell repertoires of 600 to 850 subjects and linked those repertoires to cytomegalovirus serostatus. In addition to the first cohort of approximately 650 subjects, a separate validation cohort of under 150 different subjects was used. The study combined high-throughput TCR immunosequencing, statistical association of individual TCRs with disease status, and machine learning to predict cytomegalovirus infection status. To study patterns of TCR occurrence, a later analysis re-analyzed previously published TCR beta repertoires from around 660 donors and added high-resolution HLA genotyping. Rather than drawing on any new phenotypic data, the later analysis identified candidate immune exposures from TCR beta sequences and the way those sequences occurred across donors. An earlier analysis of about 620 of the donors applied high-throughput TCR beta sequencing to assess whether each TCR beta V gene segment acted as functional or pseudogenic. Donor age, sex, ethnicity and CMV serostatus were compiled together with the repertoire data. A later genetic analysis used genome-wide SNP genotypes for about three fifths of the 666 donors, treating that subset as a discovery cohort. All discovery cohort repertoires had been generated on a single sequencing platform. HLA typing covered class I and class II loci at four-digit resolution. Typing coverage differed by locus: A, B, C, DRB1 and DQB1 were typed in about 629-630 donors, DQA1 in approximately 520, DPA1 in 600 to 610, and DPB1 in about 450. Roughly five DR-DQ haplotypes were handled as single units for association and clustering because linkage in the cohort was strong. Across around 400 genotyped donors of the cohort, an average of about 220,000 unique TCR beta nucleotide sequences per donor were sequenced, and approximately 17% of those sequences were non-productive.

The cohort was made up of 666 healthy bone marrow donors. All cohort members were sampled while nominally healthy, although unrecorded immune exposures were likely present. The donor was CMV seronegative and was included in the group of about 400 seronegative cohort members. A peripheral blood sample was provided by each donor, and peripheral blood mononuclear cells were used for TCR beta sequencing. Genomic DNA was extracted from the blood cell samples with the Qiagen DNeasy Blood Extraction Kit. As concerns this clone: The specificity of this receptor is unknown. Base qualities are missing; no much larger clone stands one base away.

The CDR3 goes from the cysteine to the phenylalanine over 14 residues. The DNA shown is the 42-base CDR3, in frame from base 1. Looking up the germline V gene yields CDR1 MNHNS and CDR2 SASEGT. The junction shows trimming of 5 bases on V and 4 bases on J, and the gene matches do not reach 4 bases of it. General conclusions and limits of the study: When HLA alleles, especially DR and DQ, strongly co-occurred, attributing TCR associations to individual alleles was difficult. Specific HLA alleles were associated with over 15,000 TCR beta sequences at a false discovery rate of 0.05 in a later analysis. In vitro tests confirmed that a few of the cytomegalovirus-associated TCR beta chains recognize cytomegalovirus antigens. A further reported finding was that TCR beta sequences accurately predicted the HLA-A and HLA-B alleles for most subjects in the first cohort. The authors suggested that the approach could potentially be extended to other disease states and immunological phenotypes. A later analysis reported that several top co-occurrence clusters appeared linked to parvovirus B19, influenza, CMV and Epstein-Barr virus. Cytomegalovirus status was reported to be diagnosed by the classifier with high specificity and sensitivity in both the original and validation cohorts. V-gene and J-gene trimming of TCR beta chains was associated with a missense DCLRE1C variant in a later genetic analysis, and the association was replicated in an independent cohort. A later analysis found that TCR association rates varied across HLA loci, with DRB1 alleles showing the most associated TCRs and HLA-C alleles the fewest. The only immune exposure information available for the cohort was CMV serostatus. In a later analysis, HLA-associated TCR beta chains were found to be more clonally expanded and to have lower generation probabilities than equally common non-associated chains. Some IMGT-functional V segments, including TRBV6-2 and TRBV6-3, could not be told apart with the 87-base-pair reads, so those segments were excluded. A later genetic analysis reported fewer N-insertions in productive TCRs among donors in an Asian-associated ancestry cluster than the approximately 670-donor mean. Correlated functional status among segregating V segments might be attributable to linkage disequilibrium, but an unknown experimental factor could not be ruled out. An earlier analysis of around 500 of the donors showed that most TCR beta V segments appeared in productive rearrangements either about 87% or about 30% of the time, which broadly matched IMGT annotations. According to a later analysis, most CMV-associated TCR beta chains appeared to be HLA-restricted, and the HLA associations seemed to be driven largely by CMV exposure. While some public TCRs were present in many individuals, most TCR sequences turned up only very rarely across donors. Only TCR beta chains were sequenced in this cohort, and the absence of alpha or paired-chain data limited detectable features. A cluster of highly shared sequence variants was judged likely to represent a technical artifact of the sequencing pipeline. A total of about 150 TCR beta chains were listed by the study as associated with cytomegalovirus. Because some donors lacked HLA typing at each locus, the association tests relied only on the typed subset. Sequencing depth was assumed to be roughly uniform across donors in the presence/absence analyses, though that assumption may not hold. Over 15 rarely observed V segments, including chromosome 9 orphons, were excluded from the earlier analysis of about 500 of the donors because counts were too low.

The method was the immunoSEQ multiplex PCR assay. For the multiplex PCR, a mixture combining 60 forward primers for TCR Vbeta segments and 13 reverse primers for TCR Jbeta segments was used. A multiplex PCR assay on genomic DNA amplified the CDR3 region of rearranged TCR beta genes. The amplified TCR beta libraries were sequenced on the Illumina HiSeq System as 87-base-pair reads. In the paper's pipeline: Across the 640 or so repertoires, a later analysis counted roughly 77 million unique TCR beta chains, approximately 12 million of which were shared by at least two donors. A nearest-neighbor algorithm error-corrected the raw reads and collapsed the reads into unique sequences, merging closely related sequences to remove PCR and sequencing errors. V, D and J gene segments were assigned by aligning CDR3 sequences to IMGT reference sequences. For a sequence to be retained, a match of at least six nucleotides to both a V gene segment and a J gene segment was required. Rearrangements were classified as productive when the CDR3 lacked stop codons and remained in frame with V and J, and all other rearrangements were classified as non-productive. Following IMGT convention, CDR3 was defined as the stretch from the second conserved V-encoded cysteine up to the conserved J-encoded phenylalanine. The earlier analysis of approximately 590 of the donors excluded any sequence lacking an unambiguous match to a single V gene segment. In an earlier analysis of more than 500 of the donors, a V segment was called functional when productive rearrangements were above 56.7%, and segregating when the standard deviation between donors exceeded 5%. A statistical classification framework was built to diagnose cytomegalovirus status from the catalog of TCR beta chain sequences. A later analysis assigned V and J genes by comparing TCR nucleotide sequences with IMGT/GENE-DB human TR gene sequences. A later analysis assigned CDR3 sequences and most-parsimonious VDJ recombination scenarios with the TCRdist pipeline. In a later analysis, each TCR beta chain was defined by its CDR3 amino acid sequence together with its V-gene family, and reads without a unique V-gene family were excluded. In a later analysis, approximately 640 highly shared, low-generation-probability nucleotide sequences were removed to address suspected cross-contamination and a sequencing artifact. In a later analysis, a clonal expansion index was calculated for each public chain from normalized within-repertoire ranks of inferred template counts. In a later analysis, generation probabilities were computed with a VDJ recombination model fitted to out-of-frame rearrangements, and the resulting probabilities were checked against IGoR. A later analysis scored TCR-TCR, TCR-HLA and TCR-CMV co-occurrence with hypergeometric tests, applying a repertoire-size bias correction to TCR pairs. In a later analysis, false discovery rates were estimated by permuting HLA or CMV assignments 20 times. In a later analysis, co-occurring TCRs were grouped with DBSCAN, and TCRdist sequence similarity was added when clustering was performed within HLA-allele-positive subsets. Co-occurrence clustering excluded repertoires with fewer than 30,000 or more than 120,000 public chains, plus five with anomalous nucleotide sharing. Imported from immuneACCESS, the table was reduced by TCRdb to in-frame sequences with V and J called. These copies leave out some clones; in studies compared against another copy, an unresolved V gene accounts for under half, and the cause of the remainder is not known. D and trimming come from the DNA, and the V and J calls and clone size come from that table. The sample data list about 93,000 clones, and about 79% of these were observed just once. The ten largest clones represent 3.5% to 4% of the sample.

The source material was PBMCs. The V and J segments used are TRBV6-1 and TRBJ1-3; the junction holds 8 bases that match TRBD1. The clonotype originates from a man aged 50 to 60 in good health and CMV-seronegative. The CDR3 region reads CASSNRGSGNTIYF. The sequenced DNA: TGTGCCAGCAGTAACAGGGGGTCCGGAAACACCATATATTTT.